This TCR beta chain was sequenced during a study of T cells after posttransplantation cyclophosphamide. Study conclusions and caveats: TRB overlap between skin or GI tissue T cells and blood was limited. Later blood repertoires were often dominated by clones from the donor CD8+ memory compartment. Recipient CMV seropositivity and CMV reactivation strongly tracked TRB clonality.

Here immunoSEQ multiplex PCR was the method, and the copy in TCRdb shows in-frame clones only, minus some. The sample lists around 19,000 clones; over 95% were seen once. With regard to this clone: Antigen unknown.

Per the germline V gene, CDR1 is KGHSH and CDR2 is LQKENI. The CDR3 loop spans 16 amino acids. Germline trimming cut 3 bases from V and 9 bases from J; bases unmatched to any gene: 14. The naive gate required viable CD3+CD4+ or CD3+CD8+ cells with CCR7+CD45RA+CD45RO-CD95-CD27+CD28+ phenotype. Peripheral blood was collected from the related graft donor on the marrow donation day. The chain links TRBV18 to TRBJ1-1, with 9 nucleotides matching TRBD1. The source of this sequence is a man in his forties in good health, CMV-negative, and a related stem cell transplant donor. What was sequenced was naive CD4+ T cells sorted from PBMCs. CDR3 sequence: CASSPPDPGQGIKAFF. The CDR3 DNA is TGTGCCAGCTCACCTCCAGATCCGGGACAGGGAATTAAAGCTTTCTTT.